A single sample gave rise to the 30 T cell receptor beta chains below, sequenced in a study of sequential checkpoint blockade in melanoma. Treatment described: randomized to nivolumab then ipilimumab (arm A) or the reverse (arm B). Here immunoSEQ multiplex PCR was the method, and the copy in TCRdb shows in-frame clones only, minus some. Altogether some 4,500 clones are present, about 60% being singletons, with the ten largest covering 22%. This material consisted of CD8+ T cells sorted from blood (inferred from file names), taken from a patient given nivolumab and ipilimumab in sequence. The receptors come from a human donor with melanoma.

The V and J genes are TRBV6-6 and TRBJ2-2; D unclear. CDR3 length: 14 residues. The germline gives CDR1 MNHNY, CDR2 SVGAGI (reference sequence). V was trimmed by 2 bases and J by 1 base, leaving 5 bases between them. CDR3 residues: CASSYEVNTGELFF. CDR3 coding DNA: TGTGCCAGCAGTTACGAGGTGAACACCGGGGAGCTGTTTTTT.

The chain combines TRBV10-3 with TRBJ1-1; D may be TRBD1 (5 bases). The CDR3 loop spans 14 amino acids. Looked up from germline, CDR1 is ENHRY and CDR2 is SYGVKD. Trimming took off 3 bases at V and 2 bases at J, with 10 bases between the two ends. CDR3 bases: TGTGCCATCAGTGACCCAGGGTTAAACACTGAAGCTTTCTTT. Its translation: CAISDPGLNTEAFF.

This clone was counted once. The rearrangement joins TRBV28 to TRBJ1-1, with 11 nucleotides matching TRBD1. The CDR3 sequence is 15 residues long. The V gene's germline CDR1 is MDHEN and CDR2 SYDVKM. The V and J ends lost 5 bases and 5 bases, in that order; junction bases with no gene match: 7. CDR3: CASSRTGGASTEAFF. The CDR3, as DNA: TGTGCCAGCAGTCGGACAGGGGGCGCGAGTACTGAAGCTTTCTTT.

This clone is labeled as medium-sized (0.01 to 0.1%). At one end, the junction sequence differs from germline, possibly due to a read error. The rearrangement uses TRBV10-3 and TRBJ1-3; 9 bases agree with TRBD1. The CDR3 covers 11 residues. The germline gives CDR1 ENHRY, CDR2 SYGVKD. The CDR3, as DNA: TGTGCCATCAGGGGGGACAGGGATACGCATTTT. Protein product: CAIRGDRDTHF.

This chain joins TRBV7-3 and TRBJ2-3, with 9 bases fitting TRBD1. Germline V gene lookup returns CDR1 SGHTA and CDR2 FQGTGA. This CDR3 contains 15 residues. The trim removed 5 bases at V and 1 base at J, leaving 4 bases unmatched. The CDR3 loop is CASSPDRGGTDTQYF. CDR3 nucleotide sequence: TGTGCCAGCAGCCCAGACAGGGGGGGCACAGATACGCAGTATTTT.

The chain joins TRBV19 to TRBJ2-7; 9 nucleotides align to TRBD1. CDR3 length equals 14 residues. CDR1 is LNHDA and CDR2 is SQIVND in the germline V gene (reference sequence). V was clipped by 4 bases and J by 4 bases; unmatched bases: 5. In DNA form, the CDR3 reads TGTGCCAGTAGTAGCCGGGACAGGGAATACGAGCAGTACTTC. Encoded protein: CASSSRDREYEQYF. The entire variable domain, with the rest obtained from reference TRBV19 and TRBJ2-7, is as follows: DGGITQSPKYLFRKEGQNVTLSCEQNLNHDAMYWYRQDPGQGLRLIYYSQIVNDFQKGDIAEGYSVSREKKESFPLTVTSAQKNPTAFYLCASSSRDREYEQYFGPGTRLTVT.

The chain employs TRBV7-9 and TRBJ2-2; 8 bases are a match to TRBD2. Germline CDR1 and CDR2: SEHNR and FQNEAQ (reference sequence). V gave up 11 bases and J gave up 3 bases; unmatched junction bases: 8. This CDR3 is built from 14 residues. Here the CDR3 DNA reads TGTGCCCTAACGGGGGGGAAAGACACCGGGGAGCTGTTTTTT. It codes for CALTGGKDTGELFF.

This clone has a single count. This sequence joins TRBV2 and TRBJ1-4; the match to TRBD1 covers 8 bases. The trim removed 8 bases at V and 7 bases at J, leaving 6 bases unmatched. CDR1 is SNHLY and CDR2 is FYNNEI in the germline V gene. CDR3 size: 13 residues. The CDR3 nucleotides read TGTGCCAGCCGCTGGACAGGGAGTGAAAAACTGTTTTTT. Its translation: CASRWTGSEKLFF.

This chain links TRBV6-5 with TRBJ1-2; 7 bases match TRBD1. V lost 10 bases, J lost 4 bases, and 12 bases stayed unmatched. Germline loops: CDR1 MNHEY, CDR2 SVGAGI. The CDR3 totals 14 residues. The CDR3 nucleotides are TGTGCCATCAGCCAAGACAGGGACCTCTATGGCTACACCTTC. It is translated as CAISQDRDLYGYTF.

The chain links TRBV27 to TRBJ2-5; D might be TRBD2 (6 bases). The CDR3 runs 14 residues. Germline V lookup: CDR1 MNHEY, CDR2 SMNVEV (reference sequence). V lost 8 bases and J 2 bases, leaving 15 bases between the germline ends. The CDR3 region is CASAEDYLQETQYF. In nucleotides, the CDR3 is TGTGCCAGCGCCGAGGACTACCTTCAAGAGACCCAGTACTTC.

By its share, this clone is medium-sized (0.01 to 0.1%). The gene calls are TRBV19 and TRBJ2-7; D not certain. CDR1 LNHDA and CDR2 SQIVND come from the germline V gene (reference sequence). V lost 3 bases, J lost 0 bases, and 6 bases lay in between. The CDR3 totals 13 residues. This chain's CDR3 is CASSMAVSYEQYF. CDR3 nucleotide sequence: TGTGCCAGTAGTATGGCCGTCTCCTACGAGCAGTACTTC.

This clone was seen more than once but under ten times. The V call is TRBV6-5, the J call TRBJ2-1; D may be TRBD1 (5 bases). CDR3 length: 13 residues. Looked up from germline, CDR1 is MNHEY and CDR2 is SVGAGI. Trimming took off 0 bases at V and 6 bases at J, with 6 bases between the two ends. The CDR3: CASSYSTVNEQFF. As DNA, the CDR3 is TGTGCCAGCAGTTACTCGACAGTCAATGAGCAGTTCTTC.

V is TRBV10-3 and J is TRBJ1-1, with 8 positions matching TRBD1. The germline CDR1 and CDR2 sequences are ENHRY and SYGVKD. The CDR3 contains 14 residues. Unmatched junction bases numbered 6, after V lost 6 bases and J lost 3 bases. This CDR3 reads CAIRSGGADTEAFF. CDR3 nucleotide sequence: TGTGCCATCAGATCAGGGGGCGCTGACACTGAAGCTTTCTTT.

The rearrangement uses TRBV11-2 and TRBJ1-1; 8 positions match TRBD1. V lost 5 bases, J lost 1 base, and 12 bases stayed unmatched. This CDR3 is 17 amino acids long. CDR1 is SGHAT, CDR2 FQNNGV, per germline. CDR3: CASSRDRGLLANTEAFF. Here the CDR3 DNA reads TGTGCCAGCAGCCGCGACAGGGGCCTTCTGGCGAACACTGAAGCTTTCTTT.

Only a few counts were recorded for this clone. The CDR3 loop is CASSAPGQGSYNEQFF. For the CDR3, the DNA is TGTGCCAGCAGCGCCCCGGGACAGGGCTCCTACAATGAGCAGTTCTTC. The chain is built from TRBV9 and TRBJ2-1; 9 positions match TRBD1. V gave up 3 bases and J gave up 0 bases; unmatched junction bases: 4. Germline CDR1 is SGDLS and CDR2 is YYNGEE. The CDR3 is 16 residues long. The variable domain in full, with the rest retrieved from reference TRBV9 and TRBJ2-1, is DSGVTQTPKHLITATGQRVTLRCSPRSGDLSVYWYQQSLDQGLQFLIQYYNGEERAKGNILERFSAQQFPDLHSELNLSSLELGDSALYFCASSAPGQGSYNEQFFGPGTRLTVL.

This sequence joins TRBV11-2 and TRBJ2-7; TRBD2 is a possible D gene (5 bases). The CDR3 consists of 14 residues. The V gene's germline CDR1 is SGHAT and CDR2 FQNNGV. V was pared by 3 bases and J by 5 bases, with 14 bases between. The chain's CDR3 is CASSFMGEIDEQYF. CDR3 sequence (DNA): TGTGCCAGCAGCTTTATGGGAGAAATCGACGAGCAGTACTTC.

J is TRBJ2-4 and V is TRBV27; possible D gene TRBD2, 6 bases. CDR3 length: 13 amino acids. V was shortened by 6 bases and J by 9 bases, with 15 bases between the two germline ends. Germline CDR1 MNHEY, CDR2 SMNVEV (reference sequence). CDR3 in amino acids: CASRSVGGSIQYF. CDR3 DNA sequence: TGTGCCAGCAGGAGTGTCGGAGGGTCCATTCAGTACTTC.

Only one count was recorded for this clone. The V call is TRBV9, the J call TRBJ2-5, with a possible D match to TRBD1 (6 bases). Trimming took 3 bases from V and 11 from J, leaving 14 bases between them. CDR1 and CDR2 from the germline V gene are SGDLS and YYNGEE. The CDR3 is made up of 12 amino acids. The DNA of the CDR3 is TGTGCCAGCAGCGGATCAGGGGATCAGCAGTACTTC. Encoded protein: CASSGSGDQQYF. The variable domain in full, completed from reference TRBV9 and TRBJ2-5, reads DSGVTQTPKHLITATGQRVTLRCSPRSGDLSVYWYQQSLDQGLQFLIQYYNGEERAKGNILERFSAQQFPDLHSELNLSSLELGDSALYFCASSGSGDQQYFGPGTRLLVL.

The chain is built from TRBV27 and TRBJ2-7, with TRBD1 matching over 8 bases. The CDR3 consists of 18 residues. The germline CDR1 and CDR2 sequences are MNHEY and SMNVEV (reference sequence). Trimming took 1 base from V and 2 from J; bases not matched to a gene: 13. The CDR3 DNA sequence: TGTGCCAGCAGTTTATTTGGGCCGGACAGGGACCCTACCTACGAGCAGTACTTC. This codes for CASSLFGPDRDPTYEQYF.

This clone was detected once. The gene calls are TRBV27 and TRBJ1-2, with a weak D call TRBD1 (6 bases). The CDR3 has 14 amino acids. V was shortened by 5 bases and J by 5 bases, with 15 bases between the two germline ends. CDR1 and CDR2 from the germline V gene are MNHEY and SMNVEV (reference sequence). The CDR3 DNA reads as TGTGCCAGCAGTCCCTCTGGACAGTTGTATGGCTACACCTTC. Translation gives CASSPSGQLYGYTF.

This chain links TRBV7-9 with TRBJ1-6; D unresolved. Trimming left V 4 bases short and J 8 bases short, with 21 bases between. The germline V gene has CDR1 SEHNR and CDR2 FQNEAQ (reference sequence). The CDR3 sequence is 17 residues long. CDR3 coding DNA: TGTGCCAGCAGCTCTCACGAGGTCCGGGGAGCACATTCACCCCTCCACTTT. It specifies CASSSHEVRGAHSPLHF.

The chain joins TRBV7-9 to TRBJ2-7, with a possible D match to TRBD2 (5 bases). The V gene's germline CDR1 is SEHNR and CDR2 FQNEAQ (reference sequence). This CDR3 is built from 15 residues. Trimming removed 5 bases at V and 0 bases at J, with 14 bases between. CDR3 residues: CASSPVGVPSYEQYF. The CDR3 DNA is TGTGCCAGCAGCCCAGTCGGGGTTCCCTCCTACGAGCAGTACTTC.

This chain uses TRBV28 with TRBJ1-1; TRBD1 agrees at 10 bases. Germline loops: CDR1 MDHEN, CDR2 SYDVKM. The CDR3 is 16 residues long. The trim removed 5 bases at V and 0 bases at J, leaving 6 bases unmatched. The CDR3 nucleotides read TGTGCCAGCAGTCCTCGACAGGGGGCTATGAACACTGAAGCTTTCTTT. Residues: CASSPRQGAMNTEAFF. Drawing the rest from reference TRBV28 and TRBJ1-1, the complete variable domain is DVKVTQSSRYLVKRTGEKVFLECVQDMDHENMFWYRQDPGLGLRLIYFSYDVKMKEKGDIPEGYSVSREKKERFSLILESASTNQTSMYLCASSPRQGAMNTEAFFGQGTRLTVV.

Comment on this clone: The sample carries other DNA sequences with the same CDR3. The J gene is TRBJ1-1, the V gene TRBV27, with D maybe TRBD1 (6 bases). This CDR3 has 14 amino acids. The germline V gene has CDR1 MNHEY and CDR2 SMNVEV (reference sequence). The germline V and J ends were trimmed by 5 bases and 5 bases, with 15 bases remaining between them. The CDR3 reads CASSLAGGTTEAFF. The DNA of the CDR3 is TGTGCCAGCAGTCTCGCCGGGGGGACAACTGAAGCTTTCTTT.

The rearrangement uses TRBV5-4 and TRBJ2-7, with TRBD1 matching over 7 bases. The V gene end was trimmed by 1 base and the J gene end by 3 bases; junction bases not matched to a gene: 1. The CDR3 totals 13 residues. Germline V lookup: CDR1 SGHNT, CDR2 YYREEE (reference sequence). The CDR3 sequence: CASSLPGGYEQYF. The CDR3 DNA follows: TGTGCCAGCAGCTTGCCAGGGGGCTACGAGCAGTACTTC.

The chain uses TRBV4-3 and TRBJ2-7; weak D call: TRBD2 (5 bases). The CDR3 spans 14 residues. Per the germline V gene, CDR1 is LGHNA and CDR2 is YSLEER. The V gene lost 0 bases and the J gene lost 7 bases, with 13 bases spanning the gap. CDR3 sequence reads: CASSQDPESGEQYF. For the CDR3, the DNA is TGCGCCAGCAGCCAAGATCCGGAGTCGGGGGAGCAGTACTTC.

This chain uses TRBV30 with TRBJ1-1; D might be TRBD1 (5 bases). Per germline, CDR1 GTSNPN and CDR2 SVGIG (reference sequence). Trimming removed 0 bases at V and 4 bases at J, with 18 bases between. The CDR3 has 16 amino acids. The CDR3 DNA follows: TGTGCCTGGAGTGTATTAATAGGTGCCGGGGGCACTGAAGCTTTCTTT. Residues: CAWSVLIGAGGTEAFF. Together with reference TRBV30 and TRBJ1-1, the CDR3 gives the full variable domain: SQTIHQWPATLVQPVGSPLSLECTVEGTSNPNLYWYRQAAGRGLQLLFYSVGIGQISSEVPQNLSASRPQDRQFILSSKKLLLSDSGFYLCAWSVLIGAGGTEAFFGQGTRLTVV.

This chain uses TRBV5-4 with TRBJ2-1; D is possibly TRBD2 (5 bases). V was shortened by 3 bases and J by 9 bases, with 16 bases between the two germline ends. The CDR3 has 14 residues. Germline CDR1 SGHNT, CDR2 YYREEE (reference sequence). The CDR3 DNA reads as TGTGCCAGCAGCTCCGGGGTTAACTACGGTGAGCAGTTCTTC. It is translated as CASSSGVNYGEQFF.

This clone turned up a few times. The chain links TRBV29-1 to TRBJ1-2; TRBD1 aligns across 9 bases. V lost 7 bases, J lost 4 bases, and 13 bases stayed unmatched. Germline values: CDR1 SQVTM, CDR2 ANQGSEA. CDR3 size: 15 residues. The CDR3 loop is CSAALPGQGVYGYTF. The CDR3 region has the DNA TGCAGCGCTGCGTTACCGGGACAGGGTGTCTATGGCTACACCTTC.

As concerns this clone: The same CDR3 arises from other DNA sequences in this sample as well. The chain couples TRBV19 to TRBJ2-7; 10 bases align to TRBD1. CDR3 size: 13 residues. Unmatched junction bases numbered 7, after V lost 8 bases and J lost 6 bases. CDR1 is LNHDA, CDR2 SQIVND, per germline (reference sequence). The CDR3: CASSPGQGLEQYF. The CDR3 DNA reads TGTGCCAGTTCCCCGGGACAGGGGCTCGAGCAGTACTTC.